This TCR beta chain originates from a study of T cells in Graves' hyperthyroidism and ophthalmopathy. Study findings and constraints: The blood repertoire included most of the expanded thyroid clonotypes above 0.001.

RNA transcripts gave rise to amplified TCR beta CDR3 regions. A set of HTBI primers served as the primers for a first-round RT-PCR of the TCR CDR3. A single record per CDR3 protein comes from TCRdb applying MiXCR to the multiplex PCR reads. Found here are around 420,000 distinct CDR3 sequences, about a sixth of them singletons; the top ten hold approximately 14%. This clonotype has just a few counts. Its antigen remains unidentified. Trimming took 2 bases from V and 8 from J; bases not matched to a gene: 6. The CDR3 sequence is 14 residues long. Germline CDR1 DFQATT, CDR2 SNEGSKA (reference sequence). Sequencing was performed on blood. V and J are TRBV20-1 and TRBJ1-2; TRBD1 agrees at 12 bases. The TCR was taken from a woman between 18 and 29 years old with Graves' hyperthyroidism. The CDR3 DNA reads as TGCAGTGCTAGACCTGGGACAGGGGGCAAGGGCTACACCTTC. Its protein product is CSARPGTGGKGYTF.